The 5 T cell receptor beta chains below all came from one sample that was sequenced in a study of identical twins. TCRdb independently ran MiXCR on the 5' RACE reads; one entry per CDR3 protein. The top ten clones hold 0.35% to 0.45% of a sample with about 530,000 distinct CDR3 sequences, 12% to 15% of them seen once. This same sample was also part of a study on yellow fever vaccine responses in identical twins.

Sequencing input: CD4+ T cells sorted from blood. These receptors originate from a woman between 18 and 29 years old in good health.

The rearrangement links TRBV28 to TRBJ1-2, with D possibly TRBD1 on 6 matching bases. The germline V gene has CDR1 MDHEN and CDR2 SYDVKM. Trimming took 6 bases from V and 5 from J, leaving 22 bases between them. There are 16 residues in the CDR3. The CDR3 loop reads CASRQTGPAKGYGYTF. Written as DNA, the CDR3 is TGTGCCAGCAGACAGACAGGTCCGGCAAAGGGATATGGCTACACCTTC.

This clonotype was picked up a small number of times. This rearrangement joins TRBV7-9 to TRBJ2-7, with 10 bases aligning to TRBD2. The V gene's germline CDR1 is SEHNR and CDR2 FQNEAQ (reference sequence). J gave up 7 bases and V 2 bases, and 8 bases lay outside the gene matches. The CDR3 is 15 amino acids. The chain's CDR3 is CASSLPGTSEREQYF. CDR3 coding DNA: TGTGCCAGCAGCTTACCCGGGACTAGCGAGCGAGAGCAGTACTTC.

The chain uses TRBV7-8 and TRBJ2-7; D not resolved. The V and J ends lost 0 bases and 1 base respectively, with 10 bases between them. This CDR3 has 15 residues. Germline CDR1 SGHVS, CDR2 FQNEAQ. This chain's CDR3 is CASSLAETPSYEQYF. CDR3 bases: TGTGCCAGCAGCTTAGCGGAGACTCCTTCCTACGAGCAGTACTTC. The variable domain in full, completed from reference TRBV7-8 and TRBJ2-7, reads GAGVSQSPRYKVAKRGQDVALRCDPISGHVSLFWYQQALGQGPEFLTYFQNEAQLDKSGLPSDRFFAERPEGSVSTLKIQRTQQEDSAVYLCASSLAETPSYEQYFGPGTRLTVT.

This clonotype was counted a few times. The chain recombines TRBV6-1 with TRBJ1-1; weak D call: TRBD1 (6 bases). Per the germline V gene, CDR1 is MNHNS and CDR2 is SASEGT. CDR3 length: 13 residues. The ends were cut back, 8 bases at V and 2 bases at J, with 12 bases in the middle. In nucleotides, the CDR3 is TGTGCCAGCCGAAAGGGGGGCAACACTGAAGCTTTCTTT. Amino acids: CASRKGGNTEAFF.

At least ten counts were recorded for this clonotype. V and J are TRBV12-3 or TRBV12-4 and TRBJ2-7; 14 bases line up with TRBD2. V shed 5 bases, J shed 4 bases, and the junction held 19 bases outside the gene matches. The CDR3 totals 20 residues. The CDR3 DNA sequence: TGTGCCAGCAGTCCAGGACTAGCGGGAGGCACAGCAAGATATAAATACGAGCAGTACTTC. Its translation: CASSPGLAGGTARYKYEQYF.